This T cell receptor (beta chain) was documented in a study of cytomegalovirus exposure and HLA in healthy donors. Study observations and caveats: Most sequenced TCRs were rare (though some public TCRs occurred in many donors). Specific recognition of CMV antigens was confirmed in vitro for a few chains (all CMV-associated).

The repertoire was sequenced with immunoSEQ multiplex PCR; TCRdb's copy has only in-frame clones and lacks some. The data contain 120,000 to 150,000 clones, roughly four fifths of them singletons. This clone was seen a handful of times. What it recognizes is unknown. This CDR3 has 14 residues. Germline lookup yields CDR1 SGHRS and CDR2 YFSETQ. The ends lost 4 bases at V and 8 bases at J; junction bases unmatched: 8. This clonotype was sampled from a woman aged 25-40 years in good health and CMV-seronegative. The chain employs TRBV5-1 and TRBJ2-1, with 8 bases aligning to TRBD1. The sample comprised PBMCs. The CDR3 loop is CASSKQGVAYEQFF. CDR3 bases: TGCGCCAGCAGCAAACAGGGGGTGGCATATGAGCAGTTCTTC.